This T cell receptor (beta chain) was captured by sequencing in a study of blood T cell repertoires in COVID-19. Study-level background: The United States, Italy and Spain supplied acute and convalescent COVID-19 samples. PBMCs, B-cell-depleted T cells, or T cells were the source of the cDNA or gDNA that made up the material.

Self-reported history from a screening survey and questionnaire set each donor's cohort. The method was immunoSEQ multiplex PCR; TCRdb's version includes in-frame clones alone and lacks a portion of them. The data show a few hundred thousand clones, with around nine tenths seen just once and approximately 9.3% held by the top ten. This TCR derives from a woman between 45 and 65 years old who had recovered from COVID-19. The specimen was PBMCs or T cells enriched from blood (not recorded which).

CDR3: CAWWTGGNEKLFF. The CDR3, as DNA: TGTGCCTGGTGGACAGGGGGTAATGAAAAACTGTTTTTT. This sequence joins TRBV30 and TRBJ1-4; 10 positions agree with TRBD1. This CDR3 has 13 residues. J was trimmed by 4 bases and V by 5 bases; bases with no gene match: 1. Germline loops: CDR1 GTSNPN, CDR2 SVGIG (reference sequence).